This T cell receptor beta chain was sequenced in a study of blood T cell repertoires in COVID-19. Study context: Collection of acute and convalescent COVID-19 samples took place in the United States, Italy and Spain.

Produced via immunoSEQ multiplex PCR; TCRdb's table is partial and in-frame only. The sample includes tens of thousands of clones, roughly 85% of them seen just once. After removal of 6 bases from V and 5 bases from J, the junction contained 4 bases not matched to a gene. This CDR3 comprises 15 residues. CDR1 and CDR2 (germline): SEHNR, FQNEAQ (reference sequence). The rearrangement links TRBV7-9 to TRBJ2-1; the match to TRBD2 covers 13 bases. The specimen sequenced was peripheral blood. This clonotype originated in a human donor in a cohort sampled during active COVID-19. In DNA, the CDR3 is TGTGCCAGCAGAGGACTAGCGGGGGTTGACAATGAGCAGTTCTTC. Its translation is CASRGLAGVDNEQFF.